This TCR beta chain was observed in a study of beta chain features in type 1 diabetes. Whole-study results and caveats: Equally in patients and controls, PCR might preferentially amplify shorter templates. Moderate yet significant TCRB CDR3 shortening was seen in Type 1 diabetes patients in all four CD4+ subsets. For patients, the naive, central memory and Treg TCRB repertoires appeared more alike than for healthy donors.

The CDR3 runs to 14 residues. Each of the CD4+ naive, central memory, regulatory and stem cell-like memory populations was sorted via CD45RO/CCR7/CD25/CD127/CD95/CD27. Every isolated RNA sample was fully reverse transcribed, so sequencing captured expressed TCRB transcripts. Naive, central memory and regulatory T cell samples came to a mean of roughly 4 million reads. Assay: immunoSEQ multiplex PCR; the TCRdb copy retains only in-frame clones and omits some. The top ten clones hold 1% to 1.5% of a sample with 140,000 to 150,000 clones, 13% of them seen once. Regarding this clone: Its antigen is still unknown.

What was sequenced was central memory CD4+ T cells from blood. This sequence originates from a man aged 18 to 29 with type 1 diabetes. This chain links TRBV21-1 with TRBJ2-7; whether TRBD1, the table's D call, matches the DNA was not checked. TRBV21-1 is described as a pseudogene. The CDR3 DNA follows: TGTGCCAGCAGCACCCGGGACAGGGCCATCGAGCAGTACTTC. It encodes CASSTRDRAIEQYF.